The present T cell receptor (beta chain) was sequenced within a study of identical twins. There are 15 residues in the CDR3. V lost 1 base and J lost 6; bases outside the gene matches: 3. This clonotype came up a few times. Each CDR3 protein is one row after TCRdb ran MiXCR on the 5' RACE reads. In the table there are about 470,000 distinct CDR3 sequences, 20% to 25% of which are singletons. The same specimen was also included in a second study, on T cells expressing NK-cell markers.

The specimen sequenced was CD4+ T cells sorted from blood. The sequence derives from a woman younger than 35 in good health. The chain employs TRBV12-3 or TRBV12-4 and TRBJ1-5; 10 nucleotides line up with TRBD1. Written as DNA, the CDR3 is TGTGCCAGCAGTTTAGGACAGGGGGCAGGTCAGCCCCAGCATTTT. It is translated as CASSLGQGAGQPQHF.